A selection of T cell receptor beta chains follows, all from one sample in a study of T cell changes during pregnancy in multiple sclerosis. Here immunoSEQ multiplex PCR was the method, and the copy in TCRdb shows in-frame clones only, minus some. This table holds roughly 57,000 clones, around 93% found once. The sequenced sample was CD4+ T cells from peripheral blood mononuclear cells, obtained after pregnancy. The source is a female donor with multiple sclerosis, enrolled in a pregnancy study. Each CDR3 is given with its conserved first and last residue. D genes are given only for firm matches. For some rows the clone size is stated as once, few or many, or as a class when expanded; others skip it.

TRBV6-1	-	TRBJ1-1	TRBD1	TGTGCCAGCACTAGACAGGGCCAGTTGGGCACTGAAGCTTTCTTT	CASTRQGQLGTEAFF
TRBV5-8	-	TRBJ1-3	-	TGTGCCAGCAGCTTGTTCGCGGGGGCGCGGGGAAACACCATATATTTT	CASSLFAGARGNTIYF
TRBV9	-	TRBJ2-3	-	TGTGCCAGCAGCGTCGGGGGTGGGGCGGTTGCGCAGTATTTT	CASSVGGGAVAQYF
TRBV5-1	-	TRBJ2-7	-	TGCGCCAGCAGCTTCCCGGGAGACTACGAGCAGTACTTC	CASSFPGDYEQYF
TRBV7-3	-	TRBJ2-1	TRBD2	TGTGCCAGCAGCACCCGGACTAGCGGGGGACGGGAGCAGTTCTTC	CASSTRTSGGREQFF
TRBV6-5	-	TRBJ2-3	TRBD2	TGTGCCAGCATGCGGGGGGCCCACACAGATACGCAGTATTTT	CASMRGAHTDTQYF
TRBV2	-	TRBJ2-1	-	TGTGCCAGCAGTGAAGGAGGCCCCTACAATGAGCAGTTCTTC	CASSEGGPYNEQFF
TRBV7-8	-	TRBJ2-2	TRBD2	TGTGCCAGCAGCGTCGTTACTAGCGGGGGGGCCGTCGGGGAGCTGTTTTTT	CASSVVTSGGAVGELFF
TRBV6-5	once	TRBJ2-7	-	TGTGCCAGCAGTGGAGTCAGGGCCGAGCAGTACTTC	CASSGVRAEQYF
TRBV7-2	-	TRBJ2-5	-	TGTGCCAGCAGCTTAGCGCTCCGGGAGACCCAGTACTTC	CASSLALRETQYF
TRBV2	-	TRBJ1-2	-	TGTGCCAGCAGTGTGAGACAGAACTATGGCTACACCTTC	CASSVRQNYGYTF
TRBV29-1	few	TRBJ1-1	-	TGCAGCGTTGTGGCTTCCGGTAGCAGCACTGAAGCTTTCTTT	CSVVASGSSTEAFF
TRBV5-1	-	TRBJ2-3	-	TGCGCCAGCAGCTCGGGGTCCACAGATACGCAGTATTTT	CASSSGSTDTQYF
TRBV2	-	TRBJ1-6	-	TGTGCCAGCGGTGGCAGGGCCACTTCACCCCTCCACTTT	CASGGRATSPLHF
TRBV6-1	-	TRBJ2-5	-	TGTGCCAGCCTCCAGGCTCGTCAAGAGACCCAGTACTTC	CASLQARQETQYF
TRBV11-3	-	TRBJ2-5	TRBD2	TGTGCCAGCAGCTTAGGCCCAGCGGGGGGCCAAGAGACCCAGTACTTC	CASSLGPAGGQETQYF
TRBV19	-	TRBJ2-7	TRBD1	TGTGCCAGTAGTATAGACGGGACAGAGAACTCCTACGAGCAGTACTTC	CASSIDGTENSYEQYF
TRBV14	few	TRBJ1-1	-	TGTGCCAGCAGCCAAGATCGGGGCAGGGTAGGGGTTGGGGGGACTGAAGCTTTCTTT	CASSQDRGRVGVGGTEAFF
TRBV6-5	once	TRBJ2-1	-	TGTGCCAGCAGAAACAGTCAGGATGAGCAGTTCTTC	CASRNSQDEQFF
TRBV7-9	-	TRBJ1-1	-	TGTGCCAGCACCATAGGCAGGATGAACACTGAAGCTTTCTTT	CASTIGRMNTEAFF
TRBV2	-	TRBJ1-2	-	TGTGCCAGCAGTGAATCCGGGATCTATGGCTACACCTTC	CASSESGIYGYTF
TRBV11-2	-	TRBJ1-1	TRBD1	TGTGCCAGCAGCCAGGGGGTGGGCATGAACACTGAAGCTTTCTTT	CASSQGVGMNTEAFF
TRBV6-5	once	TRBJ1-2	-	TGTGCCAGCAGGACACAGGTGAACTATGGCTACACCTTC	CASRTQVNYGYTF
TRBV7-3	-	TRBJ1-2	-	TGTGCCAGCAGCTTAACGGGAGGGGAGGGATATGGCTACACCTTC	CASSLTGGEGYGYTF
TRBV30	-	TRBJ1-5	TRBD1	TGTGCCTGGGGGCCCGGGACAGGGGATCAGCCCCAGCATTTT	CAWGPGTGDQPQHF
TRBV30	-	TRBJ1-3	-	TGTGCCTGGGAGCCTTCTGGAAACACCATATATTTT	CAWEPSGNTIYF
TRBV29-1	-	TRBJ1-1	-	TGCAGCGTTGCCCCCGATCCCAGGCTACTTGAAGCTTTCTTT	CSVAPDPRLLEAFF
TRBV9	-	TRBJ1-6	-	TGTGCCAGCAGCGTCACAGGCTCCTATAATTCACCCCTCCACTTT	CASSVTGSYNSPLHF
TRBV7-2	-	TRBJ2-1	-	TGTGCCAGCAGGAGACAGAGCTCCTACAATGAGCAGTTCTTC	CASRRQSSYNEQFF
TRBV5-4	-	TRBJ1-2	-	TGTGCCAGCAGCTTGACAGGGTTTGATGGCTACACCTTC	CASSLTGFDGYTF
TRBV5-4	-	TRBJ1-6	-	TGTGCCAGCAGCCCGGTCCAGGGGTCACCCCTCCACTTT	CASSPVQGSPLHF
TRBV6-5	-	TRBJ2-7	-	TGTGCCAGCAGCCTTGACAGCTTAGCCTACGAGCAGTACTTC	CASSLDSLAYEQYF
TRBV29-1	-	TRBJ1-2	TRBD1	TGCAGCGGGCAGGGGGCGCAGGGCTACACCTTC	CSGQGAQGYTF
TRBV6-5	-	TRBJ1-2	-	TGTGCCAGCAGGATAGACACAGGGAGCCGGGGTGGCTACACCTTC	CASRIDTGSRGGYTF
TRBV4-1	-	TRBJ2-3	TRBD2	TGCGCCAGCAGCCAAGGTCCGGCGGGGGGGCCTACAGATACGCAGTATTTT	CASSQGPAGGPTDTQYF
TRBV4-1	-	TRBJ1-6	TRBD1	TGCGCCAGCAGCCCCCGGGACAGTATTAATTCACCCCTCCACTTT	CASSPRDSINSPLHF
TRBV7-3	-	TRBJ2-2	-	TGTGCCAGCAGCCTCAGGGAAACCGGGGAGCTGTTTTTT	CASSLRETGELFF
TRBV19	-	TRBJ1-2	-	TGTGCCAGTAGTATCTCTGGCGGACAGACTAACTATGGCTACACCTTC	CASSISGGQTNYGYTF
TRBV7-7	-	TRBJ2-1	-	TGTGCTAGCAGCTTACGGTCTCGAGGCGCCGGGGATGAGCAGTTCTTC	CASSLRSRGAGDEQFF
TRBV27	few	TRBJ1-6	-	TGTGCCAGCAAAAATACAGGGTCGGTCAATTCACCCCTCCACTTT	CASKNTGSVNSPLHF
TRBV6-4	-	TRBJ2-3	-	TGTGCCAGCAGTGACGTCCTTCGCGGGGGCACAGATACGCAGTATTTT	CASSDVLRGGTDTQYF
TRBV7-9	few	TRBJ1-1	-	TGTGCCAGCAGCTTCCTTAGCACTGAAGCTTTCTTT	CASSFLSTEAFF
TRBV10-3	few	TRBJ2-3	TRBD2	TGTGCCATCAGGGGACTAGCTAGCACAGATACGCAGTATTTT	CAIRGLASTDTQYF
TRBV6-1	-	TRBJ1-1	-	TGTGCCAGCTCCCTAGGGCGGGGCGCTGAAGCTTTCTTT	CASSLGRGAEAFF
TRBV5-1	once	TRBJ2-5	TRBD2	TGCGCCAGCAGCTTGCCTAGCGGGGTGGGAGAGACCCAGTACTTC	CASSLPSGVGETQYF
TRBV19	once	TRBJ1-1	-	TGTGCCAGTAGTATGTTGTCGGGGTCCGGAGGGAACACTGAAGCTTTCTTT	CASSMLSGSGGNTEAFF
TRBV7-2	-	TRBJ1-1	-	TGTGCCAGCAGCTTAGGTCCCGTGGGGGGGAAAAGAACTGAAGCTTTCTTT	CASSLGPVGGKRTEAFF
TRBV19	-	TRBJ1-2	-	TGTGCCAGTAGTATCGAGGTGGCCCCGTCTAGTGGCTACACCTTC	CASSIEVAPSSGYTF
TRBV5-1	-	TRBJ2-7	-	TGCGCCACCTTTCCTCCCGGGGCCTACGAGCAGTACTTC	CATFPPGAYEQYF
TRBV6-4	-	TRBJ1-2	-	TGTGCCAGCAGTGAAGAATCAGGGATTCAAGGCTACACCTTC	CASSEESGIQGYTF
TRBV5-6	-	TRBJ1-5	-	TGTGCCAGCAGCGACTTCGGAAGGAGCAATCAGCCCCAGCATTTT	CASSDFGRSNQPQHF
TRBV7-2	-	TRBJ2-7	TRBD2	TGTGCCAGCAGGGAATGGGGCACAGGGTGGATAGCGGGGGCCCACGAGCAGTACTTC	CASREWGTGWIAGAHEQYF
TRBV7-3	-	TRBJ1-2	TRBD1	TGTGCCAGCAGCCTACTACAGGGGTCCGATGGCTACACCTTC	CASSLLQGSDGYTF
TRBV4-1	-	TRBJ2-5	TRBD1	TGCGCCAGCAGCCAAGAAAGGAACTGGGGGGGACAGGGTCGACAGACCCAGTACTTC	CASSQERNWGGQGRQTQYF
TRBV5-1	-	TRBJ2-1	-	TGCGCCAGCAGCTTGGGTCTGGGAGGTGTGAATGAGCAGTTCTTC	CASSLGLGGVNEQFF
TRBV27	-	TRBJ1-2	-	TGTGCCAGCAGTTTACGAGGAGCTAACTATGGCTACACCTTC	CASSLRGANYGYTF